These 14 T cell receptor beta chains were sequenced from one sample in a study of T cell changes during pregnancy in multiple sclerosis. Method: immunoSEQ multiplex PCR; TCRdb's copy keeps in-frame clones and lacks some. The sample consists of approximately 130,000 clones, roughly 95% of them appearing once. The starting material was peripheral blood, obtained after pregnancy. These receptor sequences come from a female donor with multiple sclerosis, enrolled in a pregnancy study.

The chain carries TRBV30 and TRBJ1-1, with unresolved D. CDR3 length: 15 residues. Trimming shortened V by 0 bases and J by 0 bases, and 11 bases separated the two germline ends. In germline, CDR1 is GTSNPN, CDR2 SVGIG (reference sequence). The CDR3: CAWSVLSLMNTEAFF. The CDR3 bases are TGTGCCTGGAGTGTTTTAAGCCTCATGAACACTGAAGCTTTCTTT.

This clone has just one count. The V and J genes are TRBV28 and TRBJ2-5; 8 positions match TRBD1. Germline CDR1 reads MDHEN; CDR2 reads SYDVKM. The junction had 5 bases not matched to a gene; V was cut back by 3 bases and J by 2 bases. There are 15 residues in the CDR3. The CDR3 spells CASSFGTGVQETQYF. The CDR3 DNA sequence: TGTGCCAGCAGTTTCGGGACAGGAGTACAAGAGACCCAGTACTTC.

This clone was detected only once. The gene calls are TRBV7-3 and TRBJ2-3; TRBD2 matches at 13 bases. CDR3 length: 16 residues. Germline V gives CDR1 SGHTA, CDR2 FQGTGA. V gave up 3 bases and J gave up 4 bases; unmatched junction bases: 4. This CDR3 reads CASSFRTSGSADTQYF. In nucleotides, the CDR3 is TGTGCCAGCAGCTTCCGGACTAGCGGGAGCGCAGATACGCAGTATTTT.

This sequence joins TRBV27 and TRBJ2-2; 9 nucleotides match TRBD2. Germline V gene lookup returns CDR1 MNHEY and CDR2 SMNVEV (reference sequence). The CDR3 has 13 amino acids. The ends lost 6 bases at V and 6 bases at J; junction bases unmatched: 2. The CDR3 bases are TGTGCCAGCAGCCAGCGGGGGGCCGGGGAGCTGTTTTTT. This translates into CASSQRGAGELFF.

The rearrangement joins TRBV7-2 to TRBJ1-2, with D perhaps TRBD1 (6 bases). The CDR3 totals 15 residues. Per the germline V gene, CDR1 is SGHTA and CDR2 is FQGNSA. The V and J ends lost 2 bases and 6 bases respectively, with 16 bases between them. The CDR3 loop is CASSLLVSAGDGYTF. CDR3 nucleotides: TGTGCCAGCAGCTTACTAGTTTCGGCAGGGGATGGCTACACCTTC.

This rearrangement joins TRBV5-4 to TRBJ2-7; 10 nucleotides line up with TRBD1. Germline-derived CDR1 and CDR2 are SGHNT and YYREEE (reference sequence). The CDR3 is 14 residues long. The V gene end was trimmed by 4 bases and the J gene end by 2 bases; junction bases not matched to a gene: 3. The CDR3 DNA sequence: TGTGCCAGCAGCCGGACAGGGGGGACCTACGAGCAGTACTTC. Protein: CASSRTGGTYEQYF.

This chain links TRBV7-6 with TRBJ2-2, with 12 bases aligning to TRBD1. The CDR3 covers 17 residues. Germline V gene lookup returns CDR1 SGHVS and CDR2 FNYEAQ. V trimming: 4 bases; J trimming: 7 bases; junction bases outside the gene matches: 10. CDR3 in amino acids: CASSSPGQGAGGGELFF. The CDR3 nucleotides are TGTGCCAGCAGCTCCCCGGGACAGGGGGCAGGTGGCGGGGAGCTGTTTTTT.

This rearrangement joins TRBV5-6 to TRBJ2-1; 10 bases agree with TRBD2. The CDR3 runs 18 residues. V shed 2 bases and J 10 bases; nucleotides not matched to a gene: 18. The germline gives CDR1 SGHDT, CDR2 YYEEEE. The CDR3 DNA is TGTGCCAGCAGCTTACTCAGTCCGACTAGCGGGCCCTCACCGGAGCAGTTCTTC. Encoded protein: CASSLLSPTSGPSPEQFF.

The chain carries TRBV28 and TRBJ2-3, with TRBD2 as a possible D gene (7 bases). The CDR3 runs to 16 residues. V gave up 6 bases and J gave up 2 bases, with 18 bases separating them. Germline CDR1 is MDHEN and CDR2 is SYDVKM. The CDR3 coding sequence is TGTGCCAGCAGCCTTGTGGGGGCGGGGGTCACAGATACGCAGTATTTT. Its translation is CASSLVGAGVTDTQYF.

The V gene is TRBV5-1, the J gene TRBJ1-5, with no clear D. V lost 0 bases to trimming and J lost 0 bases, with 7 bases between them. Germline V gene sequence: CDR1 SGHRS, CDR2 YFSETQ. The CDR3 extends over 15 amino acids. DNA of the CDR3: TGCGCCAGCAGCTTGGACAGTTATAGCAATCAGCCCCAGCATTTT. It specifies CASSLDSYSNQPQHF.

The rearrangement joins TRBV13 to TRBJ2-7; maybe TRBD1 (6 bases). From germline, CDR1 is PRHDT and CDR2 FYEKMQ (reference sequence). The CDR3 has 12 residues. V was cut by 2 bases and J by 4 bases, with 6 bases left in between. The CDR3 reads CASSLRGYEQYF. The CDR3 coding sequence is TGTGCCAGCAGCTTAAGGGGGTACGAGCAGTACTTC.

The chain's CDR3 is CASSLGVQGAADTQYF. The DNA of the CDR3 is TGTGCCAGCAGCTTGGGGGTGCAGGGGGCAGCAGATACGCAGTATTTT. The chain recombines TRBV7-2 with TRBJ2-3, with 8 bases lining up with TRBD1. Germline lookup yields CDR1 SGHTA and CDR2 FQGNSA. This CDR3 has 16 residues. The V segment lost 3 bases and the J segment 4 bases; nucleotides outside the gene matches: 9.

The CDR3 bases are TGTGCCAGCAGTTTTACGGGAACTGAGCAGTTCTTC. Translated: CASSFTGTEQFF. V gene TRBV28 combines with J gene TRBJ2-1; D might be TRBD2 (5 bases). CDR3 length equals 12 residues. V was shortened by 3 bases and J by 9 bases, with 9 bases between the two germline ends. Germline V gene lookup returns CDR1 MDHEN and CDR2 SYDVKM.

This chain joins TRBV7-6 and TRBJ2-7; 10 nucleotides match TRBD1. There are 12 residues in the CDR3. Germline lookup yields CDR1 SGHVS and CDR2 FNYEAQ. V shed 8 bases, J shed 2 bases, and the junction held 0 bases outside the gene matches. CDR3 amino acids: CASGTGAYEQYF. As DNA, the CDR3 is TGTGCCAGCGGGACAGGGGCCTACGAGCAGTACTTC.